Below, 15 T cell receptor beta chains from the same sample are listed, as sequenced in a study of shared clonotypes between healthy human individuals. Sequenced by immunoSEQ multiplex PCR; TCRdb stores in-frame clones only, minus some. The sample includes roughly 2,000,000 clones, 93% seen only once; the top ten take approximately 1.6%. The naive CD8 fraction comprised CD45RO-negative cells positively selected for CCR7 and excluded terminally differentiated effector memory CD45RA+ cells. The sample taken for sequencing was naive CD8+ T cells from PBMCs. These TCRs come from a man aged 18 to 29 in good health. Some clones in this sample may be carry-over from other donors' samples.

In this sample, this clone turned up once. The V and J genes are TRBV19 and TRBJ2-1; D gene ambiguous. Looked up from germline, CDR1 is LNHDA and CDR2 is SQIVND (reference sequence). The CDR3 runs 13 residues. The V end was cut by 3 bases, the J end by 3 bases, with 6 bases between. CDR3 region: CASSMTGYNEQFF. CDR3 DNA sequence: TGTGCCAGTAGTATGACGGGCTACAATGAGCAGTTCTTC.

The chain joins TRBV7-6 to TRBJ2-2; unclear D gene. V was cut by 4 bases and J by 3 bases, with 18 bases left in between. The CDR3 is 17 residues long. In germline, CDR1 is SGHVS, CDR2 FNYEAQ. This CDR3 is CASSSYLDGPHTGELFF. CDR3 nucleotides: TGTGCCAGCAGCTCCTACCTGGACGGACCCCACACCGGGGAGCTGTTTTTT.

V gene TRBV9 combines with J gene TRBJ1-3; 7 positions match TRBD1. CDR1 is SGDLS, CDR2 YYNGEE, per germline. This CDR3 has 15 residues. Losses at the gene ends were 3 bases for V and 0 bases for J; bases not matched to a gene: 3. CDR3 nucleotide sequence: TGTGCCAGCAGCGCATGGGACAGCTCTGGAAACACCATATATTTT. This codes for CASSAWDSSGNTIYF.

This clone was counted a single time. This chain uses TRBV5-4 with TRBJ2-1, with D perhaps TRBD1 (6 bases). This CDR3 is 13 amino acids long. V was clipped by 2 bases and J by 6 bases, with 9 bases between them. From germline, CDR1 is SGHNT and CDR2 YYREEE (reference sequence). CDR3 sequence: CASSFDRSNEQFF. The CDR3 DNA reads as TGTGCCAGCAGCTTTGACAGGAGCAATGAGCAGTTCTTC.

CDR3 amino acids: CASSQDPRGSSYEQYF. CDR3 sequence (DNA): TGCGCCAGCAGCCAAGATCCCCGCGGGAGCTCCTACGAGCAGTACTTC. This chain connects TRBV4-1 to TRBJ2-7, with 7 bases aligning to TRBD2. Germline V gene lookup returns CDR1 MGHRA and CDR2 YSYEKL. This CDR3 has 16 amino acids. Losses at the gene ends were 0 bases for V and 0 bases for J; bases not matched to a gene: 5.

V usage is TRBV7-9 and J usage is TRBJ2-5, with D possibly TRBD2 on 5 matching bases. Germline V gives CDR1 SEHNR, CDR2 FQNEAQ (reference sequence). The germline V and J ends were trimmed by 1 base and 5 bases, with 11 bases remaining between them. The CDR3 sequence is 14 residues long. CDR3 amino acids: CASSLVPGVETQYF. The CDR3 DNA is TGTGCCAGCAGCTTAGTCCCCGGGGTCGAGACCCAGTACTTC.

The chain's CDR3 is CASEPGVSSYEQYF. CDR3 sequence (DNA): TGTGCCAGCGAACCCGGGGTGAGCTCCTACGAGCAGTACTTC. The chain has TRBV28 and TRBJ2-7; possibly TRBD2 for D (5 bases). This CDR3 is built from 14 residues. CDR1 MDHEN and CDR2 SYDVKM come from the germline V gene. Trimming stripped 8 bases from V and 0 bases from J, with 14 bases between.

V gene TRBV19 combines with J gene TRBJ2-7; D may be TRBD2 (6 bases). Trimming stripped 3 bases from V and 7 bases from J, with 10 bases between. Germline-derived CDR1 and CDR2 are LNHDA and SQIVND (reference sequence). The CDR3 has 12 residues. The CDR3: CASSMPGVEQYF. CDR3 nucleotides: TGTGCCAGTAGTATGCCGGGGGTGGAGCAGTACTTC.

This sequence joins TRBV6-4 and TRBJ1-1; maybe TRBD1 (6 bases). Trimming removed 6 bases at V and 5 bases at J, with 13 bases between. The CDR3 sequence is 13 residues long. Germline values: CDR1 MRHNA, CDR2 SNTAGT. The CDR3 region has the DNA TGTGCCAGCAGCCCCAGGGGAGGAACTGAAGCTTTCTTT. Protein: CASSPRGGTEAFF.

The chain joins TRBV4-3 to TRBJ2-1, with 7 bases lining up with TRBD2. CDR3 size: 19 residues. Germline V lookup: CDR1 LGHNA, CDR2 YSLEER. J gave up 0 bases and V 0 bases, and 11 bases lay outside the gene matches. CDR3 residues: CASSQDGGTGGSSYNEQFF. CDR3 DNA sequence: TGCGCCAGCAGCCAAGATGGGGGTACGGGCGGGAGCTCCTACAATGAGCAGTTCTTC.

Only one count was recorded for this clone. The CDR3 here is CASSLLTGELFF. Here the CDR3 DNA reads TGTGCCAGCAGCTTGCTAACCGGGGAGCTGTTTTTT. This chain uses TRBV11-2 with TRBJ2-2; D is unresolved. V lost 3 bases to trimming and J lost 5 bases, with 4 bases between them. Germline CDR1 is SGHAT and CDR2 is FQNNGV. The CDR3 runs to 12 residues.

The chain recombines TRBV7-9 with TRBJ2-2; no definite D call. Germline loops: CDR1 SEHNR, CDR2 FQNEAQ (reference sequence). This CDR3 comprises 14 residues. Trimming removed 0 bases from V and 7 bases from J, with 9 bases in between. The CDR3 nucleotides are TGTGCCAGCAGCTTAGCGCCGGAGAACGGGGAGCTGTTTTTT. Protein sequence: CASSLAPENGELFF.

The genes are TRBV2 and TRBJ1-1, with D unresolved. CDR3 size: 13 residues. V was clipped by 3 bases and J by 4 bases, with 9 bases between them. Germline V gives CDR1 SNHLY, CDR2 FYNNEI. The DNA for the CDR3 is TGTGCCAGCAGTGAGACTTTCGGCACTGAAGCTTTCTTT. Encoded protein: CASSETFGTEAFF.

Concerning this clone itself: The sample has other DNA sequences that encode this CDR3 too. V usage is TRBV28 and J usage is TRBJ2-7, with D unclear. CDR1 and CDR2 from the germline V gene are MDHEN and SYDVKM. The CDR3 has 11 amino acids. V was pared by 5 bases and J by 4 bases, with 6 bases between. CDR3 in amino acids: CASSSLYEQYF. The CDR3 DNA reads as TGTGCCAGCAGTAGCTTGTACGAGCAGTACTTC.

The chain has TRBV10-3 and TRBJ2-3; D perhaps matches TRBD1 (6 bases). CDR3 length: 13 amino acids. The germline gives CDR1 ENHRY, CDR2 SYGVKD. Trimming took off 11 bases at V and 0 bases at J, with 12 bases between the two ends. The CDR3 spells CAGSRGSTDTQYF. CDR3 nucleotides: TGTGCCGGGAGCAGGGGAAGCACAGATACGCAGTATTTT.